The TCR beta chain described here comes from a study of blood T cell repertoires in COVID-19. Whole-study context: PBMCs, B-cell-depleted T cells, or T cells provided the cDNA or gDNA that made up the material.

The authors' processing: Nucleated cell number was recorded as an estimate derived from reference gene primer amplification. Repertoires were generated with immunoSEQ multiplex PCR, while TCRdb's copy carries only in-frame clones and drops some. V, J and clone size reflect that table, while D and trimming were determined from the DNA. The sample shows fewer than 250,000 clones, approximately 81% of them seen only once. This CDR3 is 16 amino acids long. V was clipped by 4 bases and J by 3 bases, with 16 bases between them. The germline gives CDR1 SEHNR, CDR2 FQNEAQ (reference sequence). This TCR was recovered from a woman between 45 and 60 years old with acute COVID-19. The rearrangement links TRBV7-9 to TRBJ2-1; tentatively, D is TRBD1 (5 bases). Sequencing was carried out using PBMCs or T cells enriched from blood (not recorded which). The CDR3 here is CASSYQGTPSYNEQFF. For the CDR3, the DNA is TGTGCCAGCAGCTATCAGGGTACCCCCAGCTACAATGAGCAGTTCTTC.